Listed here are 19 T cell receptor beta chains from one sample, sequenced in a study of response to subunit inactivated influenza vaccine. TCRdb reprocessed the RT-PCR reads with MiXCR, giving one entry per CDR3 protein. This sample has about 170,000 distinct CDR3 sequences, with 9.5% to 15% found just once. In addition, the sample was reused for a study of T cells expressing NK-cell markers. That publication notes: UMI-tagged 5'RACE template switching yielded the TCR beta cDNA.

The specimen was CD8+ T cells sorted from PBMCs, collected 11 to 12 days after vaccination. These receptor sequences come from a man aged 45-65 years who received an inactivated influenza vaccine.

V usage is TRBV7-9 and J usage is TRBJ2-1; 8 bases line up with TRBD2. Germline V gene lookup returns CDR1 SEHNR and CDR2 FQNEAQ (reference sequence). The CDR3 extends over 15 amino acids. Losses at the gene ends were 3 bases for V and 4 bases for J; bases not matched to a gene: 5. Here the CDR3 reads CASSFGGGLYNEQFF. CDR3 bases: TGTGCCAGCAGCTTTGGCGGGGGGCTATACAATGAGCAGTTCTTC.

This chain connects TRBV14 to TRBJ2-2, with D unclear. CDR3 length: 13 residues. Germline CDR1 reads SGHDN; CDR2 reads FVKESK. With 2 bases removed from V and 2 bases from J, the gap between germline ends came to 3 bases. Here the CDR3 reads CASSQLNTGELFF. DNA of the CDR3: TGTGCCAGCAGCCAATTAAACACCGGGGAGCTGTTTTTT.

The chain joins TRBV7-9 to TRBJ2-7, with 7 nucleotides matching TRBD2. This CDR3 is 13 amino acids long. Per germline, CDR1 SEHNR and CDR2 FQNEAQ (reference sequence). Germline trimming cut 4 bases from V and 3 bases from J; bases unmatched to any gene: 3. This chain's CDR3 is CASSSTSSYEQYF. CDR3 nucleotides: TGTGCCAGCAGCTCGACTAGCAGCTACGAGCAGTACTTC. Combining the CDR3 with reference TRBV7-9 and TRBJ2-7 gives the whole variable domain DTGVSQNPRHKITKRGQNVTFRCDPISEHNRLYWYRQTLGQGPEFLTYFQNEAQLEKSRLLSDRFSAERPKGSFSTLEIQRTEQGDSAMYLCASSSTSSYEQYFGPGTRLTVT.

V is TRBV28 and J is TRBJ2-5, with a weak D call TRBD1 (5 bases). Per germline, CDR1 MDHEN and CDR2 SYDVKM. The CDR3 loop spans 15 amino acids. V was trimmed by 6 bases and J by 4 bases, leaving 18 bases between them. The CDR3 sequence: CASSLTLRVLETQYF. CDR3 nucleotide sequence: TGTGCCAGCAGCTTAACCCTCAGGGTCCTAGAGACCCAGTACTTC.

A few counts support this clonotype. The V gene is TRBV13, the J gene TRBJ2-7, with a weak D call TRBD2 (5 bases). CDR3 length: 16 residues. Trimming stripped 3 bases from V and 0 bases from J, with 15 bases between. The germline V gene encodes CDR1 PRHDT and CDR2 FYEKMQ (reference sequence). CDR3 protein: CASSFGGRGSSYEQYF. Here the CDR3 DNA reads TGTGCCAGCAGCTTCGGCGGACGGGGAAGCTCCTACGAGCAGTACTTC.

This chain links TRBV7-9 with TRBJ2-7; the D gene is possibly TRBD2 (6 bases). Looked up from germline, CDR1 is SEHNR and CDR2 is FQNEAQ (reference sequence). The CDR3 has 14 residues. The germline V and J ends were trimmed by 5 bases and 2 bases, with 13 bases remaining between them. The CDR3 region is CASSPTTSPYEQYF. The CDR3 DNA follows: TGTGCCAGCAGCCCGACCACTAGCCCCTACGAGCAGTACTTC.

Details on this clonotype: A much larger clonotype is one base distant, so this may be a read error. The chain combines TRBV6-2 or TRBV6-3 with TRBJ2-7; the D gene is possibly TRBD1 (5 bases). This CDR3 region has 16 residues. Per germline, CDR1 MNHEY and CDR2 SVGEGT. V was clipped by 2 bases and J by 0 bases, with 14 bases between them. CDR3 sequence: CASSYATQDISYEQYF. The CDR3 nucleotides read TGTGCCAGCAGTTACGCGACACAGGACATCTCCTACGAGCAGTACTTC.

This clonotype was seen a few times. The V call is TRBV5-1, the J call TRBJ2-7, with 8 nucleotides matching TRBD1. The length of the CDR3 is 14 residues. The J segment lost 4 bases and the V segment lost 0 bases, leaving 3 bases of the junction unmatched. Germline CDR1 reads SGHRS; CDR2 reads YFSETQ. The CDR3 loop is CASSLGQGRYEQYF. CDR3 coding DNA: TGCGCCAGCAGCTTGGGACAGGGGAGATACGAGCAGTACTTC.

The chain carries TRBV4-1 and TRBJ2-1; D might be TRBD1 or TRBD2, each matching 5 bases. Germline V gives CDR1 MGHRA, CDR2 YSYEKL. V was pared by 1 base and J by 4 bases, with 17 bases between. This CDR3 is 17 amino acids long. CDR3 coding DNA: TGCGCCAGCAGCCAAGCCCCGGGGACCGGCGGTTACAATGAGCAGTTCTTC. Translated, it gives CASSQAPGTGGYNEQFF.

This rearrangement joins TRBV4-3 to TRBJ2-3; TRBD2 aligns across 11 bases. CDR3 length: 17 residues. Per germline, CDR1 LGHNA and CDR2 YSLEER. V was clipped by 6 bases and J by 3 bases; unmatched bases: 11. CDR3 coding DNA: TGCGCCAGCAGTCGACAACTAGCGGGAGTTGATACAGATACGCAGTATTTT. Translation gives CASSRQLAGVDTDTQYF.

This chain joins TRBV7-6 and TRBJ1-1; 7 nucleotides line up with TRBD1. Germline trimming cut 2 bases from V and 7 bases from J; bases unmatched to any gene: 10. The CDR3 consists of 15 residues. Germline lookup yields CDR1 SGHVS and CDR2 FNYEAQ. CDR3 coding DNA: TGTGCCAGCAGCTTATCCCCAGGGGGTCGCATTGAAGCTTTCTTT. This translates into CASSLSPGGRIEAFF. Combining the CDR3 with reference TRBV7-6 and TRBJ1-1 gives the whole variable domain GAGVSQSPRYKVTKRGQDVALRCDPISGHVSLYWYRQALGQGPEFLTYFNYEAQQDKSGLPNDRFSAERPEGSISTLTIQRTEQRDSAMYRCASSLSPGGRIEAFFGQGTRLTVV.

This clonotype was counted a few times. The V call is TRBV4-2, the J call TRBJ1-3; no definite D call. Trimming removed 5 bases from V and 4 bases from J, with 6 bases in between. The CDR3 is 12 amino acids. CDR1 is LGHNA, CDR2 YNFKEQ, per germline. The CDR3 here is CASSDTGNTIYF. The CDR3 nucleotides are TGTGCCAGCAGCGATACGGGAAACACCATATATTTT.

The chain recombines TRBV29-1 with TRBJ1-5, with D hard to call. Germline CDR1 and CDR2: SQVTM and ANQGSEA. The CDR3 sequence is 13 residues long. Deletions cut 4 bases from V and 1 base from J, with 8 bases between. The CDR3 region has the DNA TGCAGCGTTGCGAGAGGGAGCAATCAGCCCCAGCATTTT. Protein sequence: CSVARGSNQPQHF.

The CDR3 loop is CASSLGFSYNEQFF. The CDR3 nucleotides read TGTGCCAGCAGCTTGGGGTTCTCCTACAATGAGCAGTTCTTC. J is TRBJ2-1 and V is TRBV5-6; D is unclear. The ends were cut back, 0 bases at V and 0 bases at J, with 4 bases in the middle. The CDR3 spans 14 residues. The V gene's germline CDR1 is SGHDT and CDR2 YYEEEE.

V gene TRBV10-3 combines with J gene TRBJ1-1; 7 positions match TRBD1. Germline CDR1 and CDR2: ENHRY and SYGVKD. After removal of 10 bases from V and 5 bases from J, the junction contained 10 bases not matched to a gene. This CDR3 comprises 13 residues. CDR3 region: CATRGQGDTEAFF. The CDR3 DNA follows: TGTGCCACGCGGGGGCAGGGGGATACTGAAGCTTTCTTT.

The CDR3 DNA reads TGTGCCAGCAGAGGAGGGGTCAATTCACCCCTCCACTTT. Protein sequence: CASRGGVNSPLHF. The chain recombines TRBV28 with TRBJ1-6; D may be TRBD1 (5 bases). Germline-derived CDR1 and CDR2 are MDHEN and SYDVKM. CDR3 size: 13 residues. Trimming shortened V by 6 bases and J by 7 bases, and 10 bases separated the two germline ends.

This clonotype was seen a handful of times. The chain carries TRBV24-1 and TRBJ2-3, with a possible D match to TRBD2 (5 bases). Germline values: CDR1 KGHDR, CDR2 SFDVKD. This CDR3 is 12 amino acids long. Trimming shortened V by 0 bases and J by 8 bases, and 5 bases separated the two germline ends. CDR3 in amino acids: CATSDLRGTQYF. Here the CDR3 DNA reads TGTGCCACCAGTGATTTGCGGGGTACGCAGTATTTT.

In regard to this clonotype: The junction shows a germline mismatch at one end, possibly a read error. The chain has TRBV7-9 and TRBJ2-1; TRBD2 aligns across 10 bases. Germline CDR1 and CDR2: SEHNR and FQNEAQ (reference sequence). There are 15 residues in the CDR3. Here the CDR3 DNA reads TGTGCCAGCAGCTCACGGACTAGCGGAGACAATGATCAGTTCTTC. Translated, it gives CASSSRTSGDNDQFF.

This chain links TRBV2 with TRBJ1-4; the D gene is possibly TRBD1 (6 bases). The CDR3 totals 15 residues. From germline, CDR1 is SNHLY and CDR2 FYNNEI. V lost 2 bases to trimming and J lost 7 bases, with 14 bases between them. CDR3 residues: CASSESGGVIEKLFF. In DNA form, the CDR3 reads TGTGCCAGCAGTGAATCGGGGGGCGTTATTGAAAAACTGTTTTTT.